This T cell receptor (beta chain) was recorded in a study of T cell repertoires in ileal Crohn's disease. Generated by immunoSEQ multiplex PCR, the TCRdb table keeps only in-frame clones and is missing some. Altogether about 62,000 clones are present, 70% to 90% being singletons, with the ten largest covering roughly 2%. Study conclusions and caveats: Endoscopy was done a median approximately 7.4 months after surgery.

Germline CDR1 reads SGHAT; CDR2 reads FQNNGV. With 1 base clipped from V and 8 bases from J, the junction kept 12 bases outside the gene matches. There are 17 residues in the CDR3. About this clone itself: Antigen: not known.

The sample's time point: neoterminal ileum biopsy at postoperative endoscopy, about 6 months after surgery. The rearrangement uses TRBV11-2 and TRBJ2-3, with TRBD2 matching 10 bases. The clonotype comes from an adult with Crohn's disease. Sequencing input: ileal tissue. This chain's CDR3 is CASSLVGGSGGRGTQYF. CDR3 DNA: TGTGCCAGCAGCTTAGTGGGAGGTAGCGGGGGGCGGGGTACGCAGTATTTT.